The 11 T cell receptor beta chains below were found in one sample sequenced in a study of cytomegalovirus exposure and HLA in healthy donors. Researchers ran the PCR with 60 Vbeta and 13 Jbeta primers. This table comes from immunoSEQ multiplex PCR, and its TCRdb copy is limited to in-frame clones, with some not included. The sample holds fewer than 200,000 clones, approximately 77% seen once. Input material: PBMCs. All receptors derive from a male donor in good health and CMV-seropositive.

CDR3 amino acids: CASSWGGRGINTGELFF. DNA for the CDR3: TGTGCCAGCAGCTGGGGGGGCCGGGGGATTAACACCGGGGAGCTGTTTTTT. The chain couples TRBV5-6 to TRBJ2-2, with D possibly being TRBD2 (7 bases). V lost 3 bases to trimming and J lost 2 bases, with 17 bases between them. Germline V gene lookup returns CDR1 SGHDT and CDR2 YYEEEE. The CDR3 consists of 17 residues.

J is TRBJ2-1 and V is TRBV6-1, with 8 nucleotides matching TRBD2. CDR1 is MNHNS and CDR2 is SASEGT in the germline V gene. The CDR3 is 14 amino acids. Unmatched junction bases numbered 10, after V lost 7 bases and J lost 8 bases. The CDR3 spells CASTPGGASDEQFF. The CDR3, as DNA: TGTGCCAGCACCCCGGGAGGGGCTTCGGATGAGCAGTTCTTC.

The CDR3, as DNA: TGTGCCAGCAGCCCTCGGGACATTGACTACAATGAGCAGTTCTTC. Its protein product is CASSPRDIDYNEQFF. The genes are TRBV6-1 and TRBJ2-1; D is possibly TRBD1 (6 bases). The CDR3 consists of 15 residues. Germline V CDR1 and CDR2: MNHNS, SASEGT. V was trimmed by 6 bases and J by 3 bases, leaving 15 bases between them.

V and J are TRBV5-1 and TRBJ1-1; 9 bases are a match to TRBD1. The CDR3 length is 15 residues. Unmatched junction bases numbered 4, after V lost 3 bases and J lost 1 base. Germline loops: CDR1 SGHRS, CDR2 YFSETQ. The CDR3 loop is CASSSGTGRNTEAFF. The DNA for the CDR3 is TGCGCCAGCAGCTCCGGGACAGGGAGGAACACTGAAGCTTTCTTT.

V gene TRBV13 combines with J gene TRBJ1-1, with D unresolved. Per the germline V gene, CDR1 is PRHDT and CDR2 is FYEKMQ (reference sequence). This CDR3 is 12 amino acids long. Deletions cut 1 base from V and 7 bases from J, with 7 bases between. In nucleotides, the CDR3 is TGTGCCAGCAGCTTAGTGGACTGTGAAGCTTTCTTT. Amino acids: CASSLVDCEAFF.

The chain employs TRBV6-6 and TRBJ1-4; 8 bases fit TRBD1. The trim removed 4 bases at V and 4 bases at J, leaving 5 bases unmatched. From germline, CDR1 is MNHNY and CDR2 SVGAGI (reference sequence). This CDR3 region has 15 residues. The CDR3 DNA reads TGTGCCAGCAGTTCCCGGACAGGGATTAATGAAAAACTGTTTTTT. Translating gives CASSSRTGINEKLFF.

In its sample, this clone was seen a few times. CDR3 region: CASRQNRDRVYEQYF. CDR3 bases: TGTGCCAGCAGGCAAAACCGGGACAGAGTTTACGAGCAGTACTTC. The chain uses TRBV6-1 and TRBJ2-7; TRBD1 agrees at 7 bases. There are 15 residues in the CDR3. The J segment lost 4 bases and the V segment lost 6 bases, leaving 12 bases of the junction unmatched. Germline assignment: CDR1 MNHNS and CDR2 SASEGT.

This clone occurred a few times. This chain links TRBV5-6 with TRBJ2-7, with TRBD2 identical over 11 bases. After removal of 3 bases from V and 2 bases from J, the junction contained 4 bases not matched to a gene. The CDR3 is 15 residues long. Germline assignment: CDR1 SGHDT and CDR2 YYEEEE. CDR3 region: CASSSGTSGTYEQYF. CDR3 nucleotide sequence: TGTGCCAGCAGCTCCGGGACTAGCGGCACCTACGAGCAGTACTTC.

The V call is TRBV4-3, the J call TRBJ2-3, with 8 bases identical to TRBD2. CDR1 and CDR2 from the germline V gene are LGHNA and YSLEER. The length of the CDR3 is 19 residues. V gave up 1 base and J gave up 6 bases; unmatched junction bases: 18. This CDR3 reads CASSQAHSGSGGLRDTQYF. CDR3 in DNA: TGCGCCAGCAGCCAAGCCCACTCGGGGAGCGGGGGACTGAGGGATACGCAGTATTTT.

The V and J genes are TRBV6-6 and TRBJ1-1; no reliable D call. Looked up from germline, CDR1 is MNHNY and CDR2 is SVGAGI (reference sequence). CDR3 length: 13 residues. Between the trimmed V and J ends, which lost 4 bases and 0 bases, there was a span of 6 bases. CDR3: CASSSRVNTEAFF. The CDR3 DNA reads TGTGCCAGCAGTTCGCGGGTGAACACTGAAGCTTTCTTT.

The chain uses TRBV5-8 and TRBJ2-2; a possible D gene is TRBD2 (6 bases). This CDR3 spans 17 amino acids. CDR1 and CDR2 (germline): SGHTS, YDEGEE. V lost 4 bases and J 4 bases, leaving 20 bases between the germline ends. CDR3 region: CASSPSRDSFGTGELFF. The CDR3 coding sequence is TGTGCCAGCAGCCCGAGTAGGGACTCGTTTGGCACCGGGGAGCTGTTTTTT.